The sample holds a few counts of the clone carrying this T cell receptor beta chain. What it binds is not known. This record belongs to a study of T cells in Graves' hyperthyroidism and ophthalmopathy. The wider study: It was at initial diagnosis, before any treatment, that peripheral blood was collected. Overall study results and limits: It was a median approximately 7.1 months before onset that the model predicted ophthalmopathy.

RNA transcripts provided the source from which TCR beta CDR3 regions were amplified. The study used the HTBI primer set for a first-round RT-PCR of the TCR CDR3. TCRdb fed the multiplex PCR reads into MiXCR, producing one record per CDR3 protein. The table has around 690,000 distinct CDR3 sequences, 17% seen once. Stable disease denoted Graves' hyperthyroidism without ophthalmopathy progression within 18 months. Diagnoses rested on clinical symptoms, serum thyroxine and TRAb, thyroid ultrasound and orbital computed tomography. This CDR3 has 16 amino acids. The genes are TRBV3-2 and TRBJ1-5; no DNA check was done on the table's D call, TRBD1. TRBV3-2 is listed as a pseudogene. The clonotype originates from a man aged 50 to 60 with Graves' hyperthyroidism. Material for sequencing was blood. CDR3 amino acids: CASSQAKQGVNQPQHF. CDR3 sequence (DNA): TGTGCCAGCAGCCAGGCTAAACAGGGAGTAAATCAGCCCCAGCATTTT.